This is a list of T cell receptor beta chains from one sample in a study of cytomegalovirus exposure and HLA in healthy donors. Measured with immunoSEQ multiplex PCR; TCRdb has only the in-frame clones, and not every one. The sample lists about 140,000 clones; approximately 82% were seen once. Source material: PBMCs. Receptors originate from an older woman in good health and CMV-seropositive. The CDR3 runs from the conserved cysteine through the conserved F or W. The order of the fields is J gene, V gene, D gene, clone size, CDR3 protein, CDR3 DNA. The D gene is left open where the match is weak. For some rows the clone size is stated as once, few or many, or as a class when expanded; others skip it.

j_gene: TRBJ1-2
v_gene: TRBV30
d_gene: -
abundance: -
CDR3aa: CAWSTTGLGYTF
CDR3nt: TGTGCCTGGAGTACAACAGGGCTCGGCTACACCTTC

j_gene: TRBJ2-5
v_gene: TRBV4-1
d_gene: TRBD2
abundance: -
CDR3aa: CASSQRLASDQETQYF
CDR3nt: TGCGCCAGCAGCCAACGACTAGCGTCCGACCAAGAGACCCAGTACTTC

j_gene: TRBJ2-3
v_gene: TRBV5-4
d_gene: -
abundance: -
CDR3aa: CASSSAAIGTLTDTQYF
CDR3nt: TGTGCCAGCAGCTCAGCGGCTATTGGAACCCTCACAGATACGCAGTATTTT

j_gene: TRBJ2-1
v_gene: TRBV7-3
d_gene: -
abundance: -
CDR3aa: CASRAPGFNEQFF
CDR3nt: TGTGCCAGCAGGGCCCCAGGGTTCAATGAGCAGTTCTTC

j_gene: TRBJ2-3
v_gene: TRBV2
d_gene: TRBD2
abundance: -
CDR3aa: CASSGTSGSAADTQYF
CDR3nt: TGTGCCAGCAGTGGGACTAGCGGGAGTGCTGCAGATACGCAGTATTTT

j_gene: TRBJ1-3
v_gene: TRBV9
d_gene: -
abundance: -
CDR3aa: CASSRSGVGNTIYF
CDR3nt: TGTGCCAGCAGTAGGTCGGGGGTTGGAAACACCATATATTTT

j_gene: TRBJ2-5
v_gene: TRBV5-4
d_gene: -
abundance: -
CDR3aa: CASSLYETQYF
CDR3nt: TGTGCCAGCAGCTTGTATGAGACCCAGTACTTC

j_gene: TRBJ2-1
v_gene: TRBV19
d_gene: -
abundance: -
CDR3aa: CASRDMNEQFF
CDR3nt: TGTGCCAGTAGGGACATGAATGAGCAGTTCTTC

j_gene: TRBJ1-3
v_gene: TRBV5-6
d_gene: -
abundance: -
CDR3aa: CASSLPTGAGNTIYF
CDR3nt: TGTGCCAGCAGCCTACCGACAGGAGCTGGAAACACCATATATTTT

j_gene: TRBJ2-7
v_gene: TRBV15
d_gene: -
abundance: -
CDR3aa: CATSRVQGGGSYEQYF
CDR3nt: TGTGCCACCAGCAGAGTCCAGGGGGGCGGCTCCTACGAGCAGTACTTC

j_gene: TRBJ1-2
v_gene: TRBV7-8
d_gene: -
abundance: once
CDR3aa: CASSSAPQGGGYTF
CDR3nt: TGTGCCAGCAGCTCCGCCCCCCAGGGTGGGGGCTACACCTTC

j_gene: TRBJ2-5
v_gene: TRBV4-2
d_gene: -
abundance: -
CDR3aa: CASSLLSGGQETQYF
CDR3nt: TGTGCCAGCAGCCTCCTTTCCGGCGGACAAGAGACCCAGTACTTC

j_gene: TRBJ2-1
v_gene: TRBV5-4
d_gene: TRBD2
abundance: -
CDR3aa: CASSNLAGGSYNEQFF
CDR3nt: TGTGCCAGCAGCAACTTAGCGGGAGGCTCCTACAATGAGCAGTTCTTC

j_gene: TRBJ1-2
v_gene: TRBV29-1
d_gene: -
abundance: -
CDR3aa: CSVEERRLLGGYTF
CDR3nt: TGCAGCGTTGAAGAGCGGCGGTTGCTGGGTGGCTACACCTTC

j_gene: TRBJ2-3
v_gene: TRBV11-2
d_gene: -
abundance: -
CDR3aa: CASSNRDTLTDTQYF
CDR3nt: TGTGCCAGCAGCAACCGGGACACACTCACAGATACGCAGTATTTT

j_gene: TRBJ2-7
v_gene: TRBV6-5
d_gene: -
abundance: -
CDR3aa: CASSWGVAYEQYF
CDR3nt: TGTGCCAGCAGTTGGGGGGTGGCCTACGAGCAGTACTTC

j_gene: TRBJ1-2
v_gene: TRBV29-1
d_gene: -
abundance: -
CDR3aa: CSVEDRFGYTF
CDR3nt: TGCAGCGTTGAAGACAGGTTTGGCTACACCTTC

j_gene: TRBJ2-7
v_gene: TRBV5-4
d_gene: TRBD2
abundance: once
CDR3aa: CASSLAGGGLYEQYF
CDR3nt: TGTGCCAGCAGCTTGGCGGGAGGGGGGCTTTACGAGCAGTACTTC

j_gene: TRBJ2-5
v_gene: TRBV7-8
d_gene: TRBD2
abundance: -
CDR3aa: CASSLGLAGEETQYF
CDR3nt: TGTGCCAGCAGCTTAGGGCTAGCGGGAGAGGAGACCCAGTACTTC

j_gene: TRBJ1-5
v_gene: TRBV6-5
d_gene: -
abundance: -
CDR3aa: CASSIQGTQPQHF
CDR3nt: TGTGCCAGCAGTATACAGGGAACTCAGCCCCAGCATTTT

j_gene: TRBJ2-1
v_gene: TRBV27
d_gene: TRBD1
abundance: few
CDR3aa: CASRDRAWSNEQFF
CDR3nt: TGTGCCAGCAGGGACAGGGCCTGGTCCAATGAGCAGTTCTTC

j_gene: TRBJ1-1
v_gene: TRBV2
d_gene: TRBD1
abundance: -
CDR3aa: CASSSTGSTEAFF
CDR3nt: TGTGCCAGCAGCTCGACAGGGTCCACTGAAGCTTTCTTT

j_gene: TRBJ1-2
v_gene: TRBV7-9
d_gene: TRBD1
abundance: -
CDR3aa: CASSLKGPGQGSGYTF
CDR3nt: TGTGCCAGCAGCTTAAAAGGACCGGGACAGGGGTCCGGCTACACCTTC

j_gene: TRBJ2-5
v_gene: TRBV6-5
d_gene: -
abundance: -
CDR3aa: CASSSPRQDSSETQYF
CDR3nt: TGTGCCAGCAGTTCACCAAGACAGGACAGCTCGGAGACCCAGTACTTC